This paragraph covers one T cell receptor beta chain sequence. Its antigen is not known. This specimen comes from a study of cytomegalovirus exposure and HLA in healthy donors. Study-level findings and limits: Association of a missense DCLRE1C variant with TCR beta V- and J-gene trimming was reported in a later analysis. Per published accounts, TCR beta sequences correctly predicted the HLA-A and HLA-B alleles of most subjects.

PCR amplification relied on 60 Vbeta primers (plus 13 Jbeta primers). Per the original methods: About 83 million unique TCR beta chains, roughly 11 million shared, were counted in a later analysis. Generated by immunoSEQ multiplex PCR, the TCRdb table keeps only in-frame clones and is missing some. V, J and clone size were drawn from that table, and D and trimming were deduced from the DNA. The clone table shows some 120,000 clones, with the ten largest holding around 2.2%. The germline V gene has CDR1 SEHNR and CDR2 FQNEAQ (reference sequence). V lost 2 bases, J lost 7 bases, and 9 bases stayed unmatched. The CDR3 loop spans 15 amino acids.

This clonotype was sampled from a man in his forties in good health and CMV-seronegative. Sequenced input: PBMCs. This chain connects TRBV7-9 to TRBJ1-2, with 8 bases matching TRBD1. CDR3 in amino acids: CASSLISGGDGGYTF. The CDR3 DNA is TGTGCCAGCAGCTTAATTTCAGGGGGCGATGGTGGCTACACCTTC.